This T cell receptor (beta chain) derives from a study of blood T cell repertoires in COVID-19. On the study more broadly: COVID-19 samples collected from the United States, Italy and Spain covered acute and convalescent phases. PBMCs, B-cell-depleted T cells, or T cells provided the cDNA or gDNA that made up the material.

V lost 4 bases and J lost 4; bases outside the gene matches: 6. Germline V gene lookup returns CDR1 LNHDA and CDR2 SQIVND (reference sequence). The CDR3 runs to 15 residues. In the authors' workflow: Quantification of nucleated cells was approximated via reference gene primer amplification. Clones were read by immunoSEQ multiplex PCR, and TCRdb kept only the in-frame ones, dropping some. The DNA gave D and trimming, while V, J and clone size come from that table. The sample shows 400,000 to 450,000 clones, about 87% of them seen only once. The Seattle patients, enrolled during active infection, were followed longitudinally.

The V and J genes are TRBV19 and TRBJ2-3; 9 bases line up with TRBD2. Input material: peripheral blood. This TCR came from a man between 18 and 29 years old with COVID-19, enrolled during active disease. CDR3 sequence reads: CASSNLAGEADTQYF. As DNA, the CDR3 is TGTGCCAGTAGTAACTTAGCGGGAGAGGCAGATACGCAGTATTTT.